One and the same sample provided the 24 T cell receptor beta chains below, sequenced in a study of CD8+CD57+ T cells in acquired aplastic anemia. Those patients picked for sequencing had displayed CD8+CD57+ cell expansion on flow cytometry. Profiles of TCR beta VDJ and CDR3 were generated from a genomic DNA template. From the reads, TCRdb called clonotypes with MiXCR, one entry per CDR3 protein. In the table there are under 350,000 distinct CDR3 sequences, under 65% of which are singletons. Source material: sorted CD4+, CD8+, or CD8+CD57+ T cells (not recorded which) from PBMCs. These receptor sequences come from a human donor with aplastic anemia.

This chain links TRBV4-1 with TRBJ2-7; TRBD1 might be the D (7 bases). The germline V gene encodes CDR1 MGHRA and CDR2 YSYEKL. V was pared by 2 bases and J by 4 bases, with 15 bases between. This CDR3 spans 15 amino acids. CDR3 region: CASSQTGEALYEQYF. The DNA of the CDR3 is TGCGCCAGCAGCCAAACAGGGGAGGCGTTGTACGAGCAGTACTTC.

The chain recombines TRBV30 with TRBJ1-1, with D possibly TRBD1 on 6 matching bases. CDR3 length: 14 residues. The ends were cut back, 1 base at V and 2 bases at J, with 11 bases in the middle. The germline CDR1 and CDR2 sequences are GTSNPN and SVGIG (reference sequence). CDR3 nucleotide sequence: TGTGCCTGGAGTGACAAGGGGGATAACACTGAAGCTTTCTTT. This sequence encodes CAWSDKGDNTEAFF.

This clonotype was seen only a few times. The rearrangement joins TRBV30 to TRBJ2-6; D is undetermined. The CDR3 runs to 15 residues. V shed 2 bases and J shed 3 bases, with 11 bases lying between them. Germline-derived CDR1 and CDR2 are GTSNPN and SVGIG (reference sequence). CDR3 in amino acids: CAWSRFSGGANVLTF. In nucleotides, the CDR3 is TGTGCCTGGAGTAGGTTCTCGGGTGGGGCCAACGTCCTGACTTTC.

CDR3 loop: CATSDKGRWGSGQYF. In nucleotides, the CDR3 is TGTGCCACCAGTGATAAGGGCAGGTGGGGATCGGGGCAGTATTTT. The chain uses TRBV24-1 and TRBJ2-3, with D hard to call. Germline values: CDR1 KGHDR, CDR2 SFDVKD. V lost 3 bases and J lost 11, with 20 bases in between. This CDR3 region has 15 residues.

This clonotype was seen many times. This chain connects TRBV20-1 to TRBJ2-2, with D possibly being TRBD2 (7 bases). The CDR3 is 16 residues long. Germline values: CDR1 DFQATT, CDR2 SNEGSKA (reference sequence). V was shortened by 0 bases and J by 4 bases, with 15 bases between the two germline ends. CDR3 in amino acids: CSAREGRGGITGELFF. The CDR3 bases are TGCAGTGCTAGAGAAGGGAGGGGGGGAATCACCGGGGAGCTGTTTTTT.

This clonotype was recorded at least ten times. The gene calls are TRBV5-1 and TRBJ2-5; 16 bases fit TRBD2. The CDR3 runs 17 residues. After removal of 4 bases from V and 5 bases from J, the junction contained 8 bases not matched to a gene. Germline CDR1 is SGHRS and CDR2 is YFSETQ. CDR3: CASSPGTSGRADETQYF. The CDR3 nucleotides read TGCGCCAGCAGCCCCGGGACTAGCGGGAGGGCCGACGAGACCCAGTACTTC.

In its sample, this clonotype was seen many times. The V call is TRBV6-2 or TRBV6-3, the J call TRBJ2-7, with D possibly being TRBD2 (7 bases). CDR3 size: 16 residues. Germline loops: CDR1 MNHEY, CDR2 SVGEGT. The V and J ends lost 2 bases and 5 bases respectively, with 19 bases between them. CDR3 loop: CASSYTTWGGLNEQYF. The CDR3 DNA reads TGTGCCAGCAGTTACACCACCTGGGGGGGCCTGAACGAGCAGTACTTC.

This chain connects TRBV5-4 to TRBJ1-2; 10 bases are shared with TRBD1. The CDR3 consists of 15 residues. Losses at the gene ends were 5 bases for V and 6 bases for J; bases not matched to a gene: 10. The germline CDR1 and CDR2 sequences are SGHNT and YYREEE (reference sequence). The CDR3 spells CASSNPGTGDNGYTF. The CDR3 nucleotides read TGTGCCAGCAGTAATCCCGGGACAGGGGATAATGGCTACACCTTC.

This clonotype came up many times. The chain recombines TRBV7-3 with TRBJ1-2; D possibly corresponds to TRBD1 (6 bases). Germline V gives CDR1 SGHTA, CDR2 FQGTGA. The CDR3 contains 14 residues. The V end lost 1 base, the J end lost 6 bases, and 12 bases lay between the germline ends. CDR3 bases: TGTGCCAGCAGCTTAAATAGGGGGTTTGATGGCTACACCTTC. This encodes CASSLNRGFDGYTF.

This clonotype was recorded many times. This sequence joins TRBV2 and TRBJ1-2; the D gene is possibly TRBD1 (6 bases). CDR1 and CDR2 (germline): SNHLY, FYNNEI. This CDR3 has 16 residues. V gave up 5 bases and J gave up 1 base, with 17 bases separating them. CDR3 region: CASSLRQETYNYGYTF. As DNA, the CDR3 is TGTGCCAGCAGTCTACGACAGGAGACTTATAACTATGGCTACACCTTC.

As regards this clonotype: A junction boundary mismatches the germline segment, possibly from a read error. This chain links TRBV25-1 with TRBJ1-3, with D possibly TRBD1 on 5 matching bases. The CDR3 runs 15 residues. Germline assignment: CDR1 MGHDK and CDR2 SYGVNS. CDR3 DNA: TGTGCCAGCAGTGAACAGGGTGGGACTGGGAACACCATACATTTT. It specifies CASSEQGGTGNTIHF.

The chain combines TRBV20-1 with TRBJ1-4; weak D call: TRBD1 (5 bases). The CDR3 covers 14 residues. Trimming left V 6 bases short and J 10 bases short, with 21 bases between. The germline V gene encodes CDR1 DFQATT and CDR2 SNEGSKA (reference sequence). The CDR3 DNA follows: TGCAGTGCCAGACCCCGGGACGATATAGGAAAACTGTTTTTT. Its translation is CSARPRDDIGKLFF.

This clonotype was seen many times. The rearrangement links TRBV7-9 to TRBJ2-3; TRBD2 is a possible D gene (7 bases). This CDR3 has 18 residues. Germline assignment: CDR1 SEHNR and CDR2 FQNEAQ (reference sequence). The V and J ends lost 4 bases and 0 bases respectively, with 20 bases between them. The CDR3 sequence: CASSSISGGPYSTDTQYF. CDR3 DNA sequence: TGTGCCAGCAGCTCCATCTCCGGGGGGCCTTACAGCACAGATACGCAGTATTTT. Full variable domain (missing parts from reference TRBV7-9 and TRBJ2-3): DTGVSQNPRHKITKRGQNVTFRCDPISEHNRLYWYRQTLGQGPEFLTYFQNEAQLEKSRLLSDRFSAERPKGSFSTLEIQRTEQGDSAMYLCASSSISGGPYSTDTQYFGPGTRLTVL.

This clonotype was recorded many times. The chain joins TRBV2 to TRBJ1-5, with D unresolved. Trimming left V 2 bases short and J 2 bases short, with 7 bases between. The V gene's germline CDR1 is SNHLY and CDR2 FYNNEI. This CDR3 is 14 amino acids long. The CDR3 bases are TGTGCCAGCAGTGAACGTACAGGCAATCAGCCCCAGCATTTT. This encodes CASSERTGNQPQHF.

This clonotype was seen only a few times. This chain uses TRBV2 with TRBJ2-1, with TRBD2 matching 10 bases. V was pared by 10 bases and J by 9 bases, with 12 bases of the junction left unmatched. Germline V CDR1 and CDR2: SNHLY, FYNNEI. This CDR3 has 14 residues. For the CDR3, the DNA is TGTGCCATTCCGGGACTAGCGTCGTCACTTGAGCAGTTCTTC. This translates into CAIPGLASSLEQFF.

The V call is TRBV7-3, the J call TRBJ2-3; possible D gene TRBD2, 6 bases. This CDR3 is built from 14 residues. Germline CDR1 SGHTA, CDR2 FQGTGA. Trimming shortened V by 3 bases and J by 2 bases, and 9 bases separated the two germline ends. CDR3: CASSFGGITDTQYF. For the CDR3, the DNA is TGTGCCAGCAGCTTCGGAGGGATCACAGATACGCAGTATTTT.

This clonotype was observed at least ten times. The V and J genes are TRBV3-1 and TRBJ2-7; 9 bases agree with TRBD1. CDR1 LGHDT and CDR2 YNNKEL come from the germline V gene (reference sequence). V was pared by 4 bases and J by 5 bases, with 3 bases of the junction left unmatched. This CDR3 region has 13 residues. In nucleotides, the CDR3 is TGTGCCAGCAGCCGACAGGGGGGGAACGAGCAGTACTTC. This translates into CASSRQGGNEQYF.

V is TRBV9 and J is TRBJ2-5; D might be TRBD1 (6 bases). The CDR3 is 17 amino acids. Germline loops: CDR1 SGDLS, CDR2 YYNGEE. Trimming shortened V by 0 bases and J by 5 bases, and 20 bases separated the two germline ends. In DNA form, the CDR3 reads TGTGCCAGCAGCGTAGAGATCCGGGACAACTACAATGAGACCCAGTACTTC. Its protein is CASSVEIRDNYNETQYF.

At least ten counts were recorded for this clonotype. The chain is built from TRBV6-1 and TRBJ2-3; D not resolved. The germline V gene has CDR1 MNHNS and CDR2 SASEGT. The CDR3 is 15 residues long. Trimming cost V 3 bases and J 5 bases, with 15 bases left between them. CDR3 sequence: CASSENVVMGDTQYF. The CDR3 DNA follows: TGTGCCAGCAGTGAGAATGTGGTGATGGGAGATACGCAGTATTTT.

The rearrangement links TRBV5-1 to TRBJ1-1, with D uncertain. The germline V gene has CDR1 SGHRS and CDR2 YFSETQ. Trimming took off 4 bases at V and 1 base at J, with 14 bases between the two ends. CDR3 size: 15 residues. The CDR3 is CASSPPGRSNTEAFF. The CDR3, as DNA: TGCGCCAGCAGCCCACCTGGGAGATCGAACACTGAAGCTTTCTTT.

The table lists this clonotype with a few counts. A much larger clone differs from this one at a single base, so this may be a read error. Given the absence of the conserved phenylalanine or tryptophan at the CDR3 end, a read error is likely. V and J are TRBV6-5 and TRBJ2-5; weak D call: TRBD2 (6 bases). CDR1 and CDR2 (germline): MNHEY, SVGAGI. V was shortened by 6 bases and J by 1 base, with 15 bases between the two germline ends. The CDR3 length is 15 residues. The DNA for the CDR3 is TGTGCCAGCAGGAATAGCGGAGGAATCCAAGAGACCCAGTACTCC. The encoded protein is CASRNSGGIQETQYS.

This clonotype was counted at least ten times. DNA for the CDR3: TGTGCCAGCAGTTACGGGGGGGCAGCTAGGCAGTTCTTC. Its protein product is CASSYGGAARQFF. The chain is built from TRBV12-3 or TRBV12-4 and TRBJ2-1; the match to TRBD2 covers 8 bases. V lost 4 bases and J lost 12; bases outside the gene matches: 8. This CDR3 comprises 13 residues.

The chain uses TRBV5-8 and TRBJ1-1; D unclear. Trimming shortened V by 3 bases and J by 6 bases, and 9 bases separated the two germline ends. The CDR3 length is 12 residues. Germline CDR1 and CDR2: SGHTS and YDEGEE. The CDR3 sequence: CASSSRRAEAFF. CDR3 nucleotides: TGTGCCAGCAGCTCTCGGAGGGCTGAAGCTTTCTTT.

The J gene is TRBJ1-1, the V gene TRBV7-8, with D perhaps matching TRBD1 (5 bases). This CDR3 has 14 residues. Germline CDR1 reads SGHVS; CDR2 reads FQNEAQ. V lost 1 base and J 1 base, leaving 7 bases between the germline ends. CDR3 residues: CASSLGGSNTEAFF. The CDR3 bases are TGTGCCAGCAGCTTAGGGGGGTCGAACACTGAAGCTTTCTTT.